A selection of T cell receptor beta chains follows, all from one sample in a study of Graves' ophthalmopathy and Graves' hyperthyroidism. TCRdb re-derived calls from the multiplex PCR reads in MiXCR, one entry per CDR3 protein. The sample has 200,000 to 250,000 distinct CDR3 sequences, around 45% seen once; the top ten hold around half. Sequencing was carried out using peripheral blood. These receptors came from an adult man with Graves' ophthalmopathy. The CDR3 runs from the conserved cysteine through the conserved F or W. A D gene is named only where the DNA matches it firmly. Clone size appears in some rows only: once, few, many, or a class for an expanded clone.

d_call,clone_size,j_call,v_call,cdr3_length,cdr3_aa,cdr3_nt
-,-,TRBJ1-6,TRBV7-2,15,CASSSNKDSSSPLHF,TGTGCCAGCAGCTCCAATAAGGACAGTTCTTCACCCCTCCACTTT
-,few,TRBJ1-1,TRBV7-3,12,CASSRGQGEAFF,TGTGCCAGCAGCCGAGGGCAGGGTGAAGCTTTCTTT
-,-,TRBJ2-7,TRBV4-2,15,CASSQVRGVEYEQYF,TGTGCCAGCAGCCAAGTGAGGGGGGTCGAGTACGAGCAGTACTTC
-,few,TRBJ2-7,TRBV12-3/TRBV12-4,13,CASSLGGDGEQYF,TGTGCCAGCAGTTTGGGCGGGGATGGCGAGCAGTACTTC
-,-,TRBJ1-5,TRBV20-1,12,CSARAFPEPQHF,TGCAGTGCTAGAGCCTTCCCGGAGCCCCAGCATTTT
-,few,TRBJ2-5,TRBV11-2,14,CASSLSPQGETQYF,TGTGCCAGCAGCTTAAGTCCTCAAGGCGAGACCCAGTACTTC
TRBD1,-,TRBJ1-4,TRBV6-5,14,CASSYTGGGEKLFF,TGTGCCAGCAGTTACACAGGGGGCGGTGAAAAACTGTTTTTT
TRBD1,-,TRBJ1-2,TRBV29-1,13,CSVEVTGGLGYTF,TGCAGCGTTGAAGTGACAGGGGGTTTGGGCTACACCTTC
-,few,TRBJ2-7,TRBV5-8,12,CASSLGNEALYF,TGTGCCAGCAGCTTGGGCAACGAAGCGTTGTACTTC
TRBD2,few,TRBJ2-7,TRBV10-3,16,CAISHGLAGGTYEQYF,TGTGCCATCAGCCACGGACTAGCGGGAGGTACCTACGAGCAGTACTTC
TRBD1,-,TRBJ1-3,TRBV9,14,CASSDTGDGNTIYF,TGTGCCAGCAGCGACACAGGGGACGGAAACACCATATATTTT
TRBD1,-,TRBJ2-6,TRBV5-4,19,CASSSIDRAPSSGANVLTF,TGTGCCAGCAGCTCTATCGACAGGGCCCCTAGCTCTGGGGCCAACGTCCTGACTTTC
-,few,TRBJ1-1,TRBV11-2,16,CASSLDLGFGYTEAFF,TGTGCCAGCAGCTTAGATCTGGGGTTTGGGTACACTGAAGCTTTCTTT
TRBD1,once,TRBJ2-2,TRBV3-1,16,CASSLRQGPNTGELFF,TGTGCCAGCAGCCTAAGACAGGGGCCGAACACCGGGGAGCTGTTTTTT
TRBD1,-,TRBJ2-7,TRBV7-3,14,CASSRGGSFHEQYF,TGTGCCAGCAGTCGAGGGGGCAGCTTCCACGAGCAGTACTTC
-,-,TRBJ1-3,TRBV7-2,17,CASSLAWAGANGNTIYF,TGTGCCAGCAGCTTGGCCTGGGCAGGAGCTAACGGAAACACCATATATTTT
TRBD2,-,TRBJ2-5,TRBV7-8,17,CASSSGTSGGVSKTQYF,TGTGCCAGCAGCTCCGGGACTAGCGGGGGGGTGTCGAAGACCCAGTACTTC
-,-,TRBJ1-2,TRBV5-6,14,CASSWTIANYGYTF,TGTGCCAGCAGCTGGACAATAGCTAACTATGGCTACACCTTC
TRBD1,-,TRBJ2-5,TRBV12-3/TRBV12-4,15,CASSYLTGVGETQYF,TGTGCCAGCAGCTATCTGACAGGGGTTGGGGAGACCCAGTACTTC
TRBD1,few,TRBJ1-1,TRBV5-1,15,CASSSSDRVGTEAFF,TGCGCCAGCAGCTCGTCGGACAGGGTAGGCACTGAAGCTTTCTTT
-,-,TRBJ1-1,TRBV10-2,13,CASSESGDTEAFF,TGCGCCAGCAGTGAGTCGGGAGACACTGAAGCTTTCTTT
-,many,TRBJ1-5,TRBV10-3,15,CAISETGRSNQPQHF,TGTGCCATCAGTGAGACAGGGAGGTCGAATCAGCCCCAGCATTTT
-,-,TRBJ2-7,TRBV12-3/TRBV12-4,12,CASSGQTVEQYF,TGTGCCAGCAGTGGGCAGACAGTTGAGCAGTACTTC
-,-,TRBJ1-6,TRBV7-8,15,CASSLGLGWNSPLHF,TGTGCCAGCAGCTTAGGCCTGGGGTGGAATTCACCCCTCCACTTT
-,-,TRBJ2-5,TRBV15,16,CATRNPGQATQETQYF,TGTGCCACCAGGAACCCGGGGCAGGCAACCCAAGAGACCCAGTACTTC
-,once,TRBJ2-7,TRBV7-3,14,CASSLWGASHEQYF,TGTGCCAGCAGCTTATGGGGGGCTAGTCACGAGCAGTACTTC
TRBD2,-,TRBJ2-7,TRBV6-6,15,CASSPGTTLGGEQYF,TGTGCCAGCAGTCCCGGGACTACCCTAGGAGGCGAGCAGTACTTC
-,few,TRBJ1-1,TRBV5-1,16,CASSLGRGGGNTEAFF,TGCGCCAGCAGCTTGGGAAGGGGTGGGGGAAACACTGAAGCTTTCTTT